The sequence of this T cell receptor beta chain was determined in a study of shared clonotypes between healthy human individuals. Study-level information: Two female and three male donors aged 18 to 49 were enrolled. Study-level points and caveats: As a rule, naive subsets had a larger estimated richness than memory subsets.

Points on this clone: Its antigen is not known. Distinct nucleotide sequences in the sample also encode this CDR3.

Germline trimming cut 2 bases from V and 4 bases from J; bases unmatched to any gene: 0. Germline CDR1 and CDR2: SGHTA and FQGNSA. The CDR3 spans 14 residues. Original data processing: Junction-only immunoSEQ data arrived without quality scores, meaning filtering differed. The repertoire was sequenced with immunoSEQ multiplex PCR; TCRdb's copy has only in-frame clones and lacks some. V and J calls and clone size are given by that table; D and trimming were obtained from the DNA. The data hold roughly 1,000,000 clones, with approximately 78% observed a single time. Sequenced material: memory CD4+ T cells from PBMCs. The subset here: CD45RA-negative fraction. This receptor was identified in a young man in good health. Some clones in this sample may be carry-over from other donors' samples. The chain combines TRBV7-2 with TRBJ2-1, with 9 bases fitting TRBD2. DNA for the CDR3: TGTGCCAGCAGCTTACTAGCGGGGTACAATGAGCAGTTCTTC. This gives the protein CASSLLAGYNEQFF.